These T cell receptor beta chains were read from a single sample in a study of blood T cell repertoires in COVID-19. Sequencing was performed with immunoSEQ multiplex PCR; in TCRdb, only in-frame clones are kept and a portion is missing. In the table there are roughly 120,000 clones, around 90% of which are singletons. What was sequenced was peripheral blood. These receptors were taken from a human donor in a cohort sampled during active COVID-19. The CDR3 runs from the conserved cysteine through the conserved F or W. The order of the fields is J gene, D gene, V gene, clone size, CDR3 DNA, CDR3 protein. The D gene is left open where the match is weak. For some rows the clone size is stated as once, few or many, or as a class when expanded; others skip it.

j_gene: TRBJ1-5
d_gene: TRBD1
v_gene: TRBV10-3
abundance: .
CDR3nt: TGTGCCATCAGTGGGGGGACAGAGAATCAGCCCCAGCATTTT
CDR3aa: CAISGGTENQPQHF

j_gene: TRBJ2-3
d_gene: TRBD2
v_gene: TRBV11-2
abundance: once
CDR3nt: TGTGCCAGCAGCTTAGTGGGGGGGTCGGATACGCAGTATTTT
CDR3aa: CASSLVGGSDTQYF

j_gene: TRBJ2-1
d_gene: .
v_gene: TRBV3-1/TRBV3-2
abundance: .
CDR3nt: TGTGCCAGCAGCCCGCAGGGGACCCCGTTCGGCAATGAGCAGTTCTTC
CDR3aa: CASSPQGTPFGNEQFF

j_gene: TRBJ2-7
d_gene: TRBD1
v_gene: TRBV29-1
abundance: .
CDR3nt: TGCAGCGTCGAACAAGGACAGGGCTCCTACGAGCAGTACTTC
CDR3aa: CSVEQGQGSYEQYF

j_gene: TRBJ2-3
d_gene: .
v_gene: TRBV5-6
abundance: .
CDR3nt: TGTGCCAGCACCTATCCTGGGGCGGGGAGTGGAGATTTT
CDR3aa: CASTYPGAGSGDF

j_gene: TRBJ2-7
d_gene: TRBD1
v_gene: TRBV28
abundance: .
CDR3nt: TGTGCCAGCAGGACACCAGGGACAGGTGATTCCTACGAGCAGTACTTC
CDR3aa: CASRTPGTGDSYEQYF

j_gene: TRBJ2-7
d_gene: .
v_gene: TRBV2
abundance: .
CDR3nt: TGTGCCAGCAAGGTTAGTAGAGGCTACGAGCAGTACTTC
CDR3aa: CASKVSRGYEQYF

j_gene: TRBJ1-2
d_gene: TRBD1
v_gene: TRBV19
abundance: .
CDR3nt: TGTGCCACCCGGACAGGGGGATCCGAAGGCTACACCTTC
CDR3aa: CATRTGGSEGYTF

j_gene: TRBJ2-5
d_gene: TRBD2
v_gene: TRBV6-2/TRBV6-3
abundance: .
CDR3nt: TGTGCCAGCAGTTACGATGTAACCGGGACTAGCGGGGAGGGGTTCGGAGAGACCCAGTACTTC
CDR3aa: CASSYDVTGTSGEGFGETQYF

j_gene: TRBJ2-1
d_gene: TRBD2
v_gene: TRBV10-1
abundance: .
CDR3nt: TGCGCCAGCAGTACTAGCGGGAGTGGAAACAATGAGCAGTTCTTC
CDR3aa: CASSTSGSGNNEQFF

j_gene: TRBJ2-1
d_gene: TRBD2
v_gene: TRBV7-3
abundance: .
CDR3nt: TGTGCCAGCAGCCCTTGGGTAGCGGGGCCAGCCTACAATGAGCAGTTCTTC
CDR3aa: CASSPWVAGPAYNEQFF